Listed below are T cell receptor beta chains from one sample, sequenced in a study of T cells in Graves' hyperthyroidism and ophthalmopathy. TCRdb reprocessed the multiplex PCR reads via MiXCR and lists one record per CDR3 protein. This sample has 250,000 to 400,000 distinct CDR3 sequences, with about 13% found just once. The sample comprised blood. The receptors derive from a woman aged 40 to 55 with Graves' ophthalmopathy. Each CDR3 is given with its conserved first and last residue. The order of the fields is V gene, J gene, D gene, clone size, CDR3 DNA, CDR3 protein. A D gene is named only where the DNA matches it firmly. Clone size is not always given. Where it is, it says once, few, many or a class for expanded clones.

v_call: TRBV28
j_call: TRBJ2-2
d_call: TRBD1
clone_size: many
cdr3_nt: TGTGCCAGCAGTTCCGGGACAGTAGGAAGGGGGGAGCTGTTTTTT
cdr3_aa: CASSSGTVGRGELFF

v_call: TRBV20-1
j_call: TRBJ1-5
d_call: -
clone_size: many
cdr3_nt: TGCAGTGCTAGAGATCGGATAGGAGGGCAGCCCCAGCATTTT
cdr3_aa: CSARDRIGGQPQHF

v_call: TRBV7-9
j_call: TRBJ2-1
d_call: -
clone_size: -
cdr3_nt: TGTGCCAGCAGCCCGCAGGGGTCTAGTTCCTACAATGAGCAGTTCTTC
cdr3_aa: CASSPQGSSSYNEQFF

v_call: TRBV7-9
j_call: TRBJ2-1
d_call: -
clone_size: -
cdr3_nt: TGTGCCAGCAGCTTGACTGTTGGAGGCACTGAGCAGTTCTTC
cdr3_aa: CASSLTVGGTEQFF

v_call: TRBV7-9
j_call: TRBJ2-5
d_call: TRBD1
clone_size: many
cdr3_nt: TGTGCCAGCAGCCGTTCACAGGGGATAGATGAGACCCAGTACTTC
cdr3_aa: CASSRSQGIDETQYF

v_call: TRBV9
j_call: TRBJ2-1
d_call: -
clone_size: many
cdr3_nt: TGTGCCAGCAGCTCCCGGGACACCTACAATGAGCAGTTCTTC
cdr3_aa: CASSSRDTYNEQFF

v_call: TRBV11-3
j_call: TRBJ2-7
d_call: -
clone_size: many
cdr3_nt: TGTGCCAGCAGCGCTGGGGGGTCCCTGGGCTACGAGCAGTACTTC
cdr3_aa: CASSAGGSLGYEQYF

v_call: TRBV11-2
j_call: TRBJ2-2
d_call: TRBD1
clone_size: many
cdr3_nt: TGTGCCAGCAGCTTCCAGGACAGGGGGCGACTGTTTTTT
cdr3_aa: CASSFQDRGRLFF

v_call: TRBV27
j_call: TRBJ2-3
d_call: -
clone_size: -
cdr3_nt: TGTGCCAGCACCTACTCCCCGGTCACAGATACGCAGTATTTT
cdr3_aa: CASTYSPVTDTQYF

v_call: TRBV14
j_call: TRBJ2-1
d_call: -
clone_size: many
cdr3_nt: TGTGCCAGCAGCCAAGACGGGGTACCCTACAATGAGCAGTTCTTC
cdr3_aa: CASSQDGVPYNEQFF

v_call: TRBV10-3
j_call: TRBJ2-3
d_call: -
clone_size: many
cdr3_nt: TGTGCCATCAGTGAATGGTCCCAGACTCCTACCTGGGATACGCAGTATTTT
cdr3_aa: CAISEWSQTPTWDTQYF

v_call: TRBV12-3/TRBV12-4
j_call: TRBJ1-6
d_call: -
clone_size: many
cdr3_nt: TGTGCCAGCAGTTTGGGGTGGCCGGCGGGATATAATTCACCCCTCCACTTT
cdr3_aa: CASSLGWPAGYNSPLHF

v_call: TRBV11-2
j_call: TRBJ2-7
d_call: -
clone_size: -
cdr3_nt: TGTGCCAGCAGCTTAGAGCCCGGGGCAGGGGATCGCGAGCAGTACTTC
cdr3_aa: CASSLEPGAGDREQYF

v_call: TRBV25-1
j_call: TRBJ2-2
d_call: TRBD2
clone_size: many
cdr3_nt: TGTGCCAGCAGTGAACGGGACGCGGGAGCTGAACACGGGGAGCTGTTTTTT
cdr3_aa: CASSERDAGAEHGELFF

v_call: TRBV5-6
j_call: TRBJ1-3
d_call: -
clone_size: few
cdr3_nt: TGTGCCAGCAGCTTGGTTCAGGCCTCTGGAAACACCATATATTTT
cdr3_aa: CASSLVQASGNTIYF

v_call: TRBV4-1
j_call: TRBJ2-3
d_call: TRBD2
clone_size: -
cdr3_nt: TGCGCCAGCAGCCAAGAGGGACTAGCGGGAGGTGGGACGCAGTATTTT
cdr3_aa: CASSQEGLAGGGTQYF

v_call: TRBV19
j_call: TRBJ2-3
d_call: -
clone_size: few
cdr3_nt: TGTGCCAGTAGTATAGGCCCAGCCAAACGGGGGACAGATACGCAGTATTTT
cdr3_aa: CASSIGPAKRGTDTQYF

v_call: TRBV5-4
j_call: TRBJ2-2
d_call: -
clone_size: few
cdr3_nt: TGTGCCAGCAGCTTGGCAACAGGACTAAGCACCGGGGAGCTGTTTTTT
cdr3_aa: CASSLATGLSTGELFF

v_call: TRBV10-1
j_call: TRBJ2-1
d_call: -
clone_size: -
cdr3_nt: TGCGTCAGCAGCCTAACAGGGACGGGTGAGCAGTTCTTC
cdr3_aa: CVSSLTGTGEQFF

v_call: TRBV11-2
j_call: TRBJ2-1
d_call: TRBD2
clone_size: -
cdr3_nt: TGTGCCAGCAGCTTAAGGCGGGAGGGCCTAAATAATGAGCAGTTCTTC
cdr3_aa: CASSLRREGLNNEQFF

v_call: TRBV11-2
j_call: TRBJ1-2
d_call: -
clone_size: many
cdr3_nt: TGTGCCAGCAGCTCCACCAGCCGCTATGGCTACACCTTC
cdr3_aa: CASSSTSRYGYTF

v_call: TRBV7-2
j_call: TRBJ2-3
d_call: TRBD2
clone_size: many
cdr3_nt: TGTGCCAGCAGCTTCTCTAGCGGGGGGGCATATACGCAGTATTTT
cdr3_aa: CASSFSSGGAYTQYF

v_call: TRBV3-1
j_call: TRBJ1-2
d_call: -
clone_size: few
cdr3_nt: TGTGCCAGCAGCCCATTACGGGGGGCCTTGGGCTACACCTTC
cdr3_aa: CASSPLRGALGYTF

v_call: TRBV6-5
j_call: TRBJ1-2
d_call: -
clone_size: few
cdr3_nt: TGTGCCAGCAGTTACGATAACTATGGCTACACCTTC
cdr3_aa: CASSYDNYGYTF

v_call: TRBV27
j_call: TRBJ1-6
d_call: TRBD1
clone_size: many
cdr3_nt: TGTGCCAGCAGTCCCAGACAGGGTCCTAATTCACCCCTCCACTTT
cdr3_aa: CASSPRQGPNSPLHF

v_call: TRBV28
j_call: TRBJ2-3
d_call: -
clone_size: many
cdr3_nt: TGTGCCAGTCGGGAACAGGGCACAGATACGCAGTATTTT
cdr3_aa: CASREQGTDTQYF

v_call: TRBV12-3/TRBV12-4
j_call: TRBJ1-5
d_call: -
clone_size: many
cdr3_nt: TGTGCCAGCAGTTTGTATGACCACAGGAATCAGCCCCAGCATTTT
cdr3_aa: CASSLYDHRNQPQHF

v_call: TRBV18
j_call: TRBJ1-1
d_call: -
clone_size: many
cdr3_nt: TGTGCCAGCTCACCAATCCTAGGGTACACTGAAGCTTTCTTT
cdr3_aa: CASSPILGYTEAFF

v_call: TRBV19
j_call: TRBJ2-2
d_call: TRBD2
clone_size: few
cdr3_nt: TGTGCCAGTAGTATAGACATCGTGTTAGCGGGATTGGCGACCGGGGAGCTGTTTTTT
cdr3_aa: CASSIDIVLAGLATGELFF

v_call: TRBV7-2
j_call: TRBJ2-7
d_call: -
clone_size: many
cdr3_nt: TGTGCCAGCAGCTTGAGAGGGTTTACCTACGAGCAGTACTTC
cdr3_aa: CASSLRGFTYEQYF

v_call: TRBV9
j_call: TRBJ1-1
d_call: -
clone_size: many
cdr3_nt: TGTGCCAGCAGCGTAGGAAGCAGGGGGAACACTGAAGCTTTCTTT
cdr3_aa: CASSVGSRGNTEAFF

v_call: TRBV5-1
j_call: TRBJ2-4
d_call: -
clone_size: few
cdr3_nt: TGCGCCAGCAGCCCAGGCGGGGCCAAAAACATTCAGTACTTC
cdr3_aa: CASSPGGAKNIQYF

v_call: TRBV3-1
j_call: TRBJ2-1
d_call: -
clone_size: many
cdr3_nt: TGTGCCAGCAGCCGCCGACTAGGAGAGCAGTTCTTC
cdr3_aa: CASSRRLGEQFF

v_call: TRBV5-6
j_call: TRBJ2-5
d_call: -
clone_size: few
cdr3_nt: TGTGCCAGCAGCTTACAAGAAGAGACCCAGTACTTC
cdr3_aa: CASSLQEETQYF

v_call: TRBV4-1
j_call: TRBJ2-5
d_call: TRBD2
clone_size: -
cdr3_nt: TGCGCCAGCAGCCAAGATGCTAGCGGGGGCTACCAAGAGACCCAGTACTTC
cdr3_aa: CASSQDASGGYQETQYF

v_call: TRBV2
j_call: TRBJ2-7
d_call: -
clone_size: -
cdr3_nt: TGTGCCAGCAGGCCCACACTAGCTCCCTCCGAGCAGTACTTC
cdr3_aa: CASRPTLAPSEQYF

v_call: TRBV7-9
j_call: TRBJ1-5
d_call: TRBD1
clone_size: few
cdr3_nt: TGTGCCAGCAGCTTAGCGGGGTTAGGCAGGGGGGTCCAGCCCCAGCATTTT
cdr3_aa: CASSLAGLGRGVQPQHF

v_call: TRBV7-9
j_call: TRBJ2-7
d_call: -
clone_size: few
cdr3_nt: TGTGCCAGCAGCCCCGTTAAAGGACGGTTTTCCTACGAGCAGTACTTC
cdr3_aa: CASSPVKGRFSYEQYF

v_call: TRBV10-3
j_call: TRBJ2-1
d_call: TRBD1
clone_size: many
cdr3_nt: TGTGCCATCAGTGACCTGGACAGGGGGCGGTACAATGAGCAGTTCTTC
cdr3_aa: CAISDLDRGRYNEQFF

v_call: TRBV20-1
j_call: TRBJ2-5
d_call: TRBD1
clone_size: few
cdr3_nt: TGCAGTGCTACATTAAAACAGGGGCGAGAGACCCAGTACTTC
cdr3_aa: CSATLKQGRETQYF

v_call: TRBV5-1
j_call: TRBJ2-2
d_call: TRBD1
clone_size: many
cdr3_nt: TGCGCCAGCAGCTTGAGGACAGGGAACACCGGGGAGCTGTTTTTT
cdr3_aa: CASSLRTGNTGELFF

v_call: TRBV28
j_call: TRBJ2-7
d_call: -
clone_size: many
cdr3_nt: TGTGCCATCTACCACCGGGGCAAATACGAGCAGTACTTC
cdr3_aa: CAIYHRGKYEQYF

v_call: TRBV13
j_call: TRBJ2-3
d_call: -
clone_size: few
cdr3_nt: TGTGCCAGCAGCCTAAGGACAGCTTCTAGCGCAGATACGCAGTATTTT
cdr3_aa: CASSLRTASSADTQYF

v_call: TRBV7-9
j_call: TRBJ2-6
d_call: TRBD1
clone_size: many
cdr3_nt: TGTGCCAGCAGCTTCCGGGACAGGGGATCGGGGGGGGCCAACGTCCTGACTTTC
cdr3_aa: CASSFRDRGSGGANVLTF

v_call: TRBV18
j_call: TRBJ1-4
d_call: -
clone_size: many
cdr3_nt: TGTGCCAGCTCAGCCAGCGCGTTATGGGAAAAACTGTTTTTT
cdr3_aa: CASSASALWEKLFF

v_call: TRBV20-1
j_call: TRBJ2-5
d_call: -
clone_size: many
cdr3_nt: TGCAGTGTAGGAGGCGGGAAAGGGGAGACCCAGTACTTC
cdr3_aa: CSVGGGKGETQYF

v_call: TRBV14
j_call: TRBJ1-2
d_call: -
clone_size: few
cdr3_nt: TGTGCCAGCAGCCAAGATCGCACAGCCTATGGCTACACCTTC
cdr3_aa: CASSQDRTAYGYTF

v_call: TRBV20-1
j_call: TRBJ1-4
d_call: -
clone_size: many
cdr3_nt: TGCAGTGCTAGAGGGGGCTCCACTAATGAAAAACTGTTTTTT
cdr3_aa: CSARGGSTNEKLFF

v_call: TRBV6-5
j_call: TRBJ2-4
d_call: TRBD2
clone_size: few
cdr3_nt: TGTGCCAGCAGTTACTCCGGGAGGAACATTCAGTACTTC
cdr3_aa: CASSYSGRNIQYF

v_call: TRBV19
j_call: TRBJ2-1
d_call: TRBD1
clone_size: -
cdr3_nt: TGTGCCAGTAGTATAAGGACAGGGAGCTCCTACAATGAGCAGTTCTTC
cdr3_aa: CASSIRTGSSYNEQFF

v_call: TRBV6-2/TRBV6-3
j_call: TRBJ2-4
d_call: TRBD1
clone_size: -
cdr3_nt: TGTGCCAGCAATTCCCTCCGGGACAGGGGGCACATTCAGTACTTC
cdr3_aa: CASNSLRDRGHIQYF